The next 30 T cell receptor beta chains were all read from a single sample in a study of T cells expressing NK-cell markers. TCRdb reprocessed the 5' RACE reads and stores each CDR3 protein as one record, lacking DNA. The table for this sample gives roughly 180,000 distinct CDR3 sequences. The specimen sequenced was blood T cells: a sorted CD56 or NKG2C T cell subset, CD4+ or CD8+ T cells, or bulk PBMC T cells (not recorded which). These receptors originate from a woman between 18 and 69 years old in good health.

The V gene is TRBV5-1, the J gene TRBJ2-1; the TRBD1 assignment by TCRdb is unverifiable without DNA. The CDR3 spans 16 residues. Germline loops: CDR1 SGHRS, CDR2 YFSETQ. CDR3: CASSSTGGNRWNEQFF.

The CDR3: CASSQAYPDRRNTEAFF. V gene TRBV4-1 combines with J gene TRBJ1-1; TCRdb proposes TRBD1, but this gene call is untestable without DNA. Looked up from germline, CDR1 is MGHRA and CDR2 is YSYEKL. The CDR3 spans 17 residues.

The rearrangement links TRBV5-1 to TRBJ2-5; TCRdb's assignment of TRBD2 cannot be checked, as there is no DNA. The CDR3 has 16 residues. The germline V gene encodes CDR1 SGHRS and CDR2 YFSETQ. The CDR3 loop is CASSLGTSGSWETQYF.

CDR3 sequence: CSAYREGRGNEQFF. This chain uses TRBV20-1 with TRBJ2-1; the TRBD2 assignment by TCRdb is unverifiable without DNA. The CDR3 length is 14 residues. In germline, CDR1 is DFQATT, CDR2 SNEGSKA (reference sequence).

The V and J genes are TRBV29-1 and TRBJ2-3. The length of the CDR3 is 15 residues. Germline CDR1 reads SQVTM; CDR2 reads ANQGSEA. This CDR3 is CSVVSAVFSTDTQYF.

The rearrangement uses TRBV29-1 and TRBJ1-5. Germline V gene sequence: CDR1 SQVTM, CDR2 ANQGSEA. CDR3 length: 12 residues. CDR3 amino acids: CSVASSNQPQHF.

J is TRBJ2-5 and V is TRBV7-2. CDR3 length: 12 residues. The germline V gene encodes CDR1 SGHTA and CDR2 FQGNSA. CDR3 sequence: CASSLNRMTQYF.

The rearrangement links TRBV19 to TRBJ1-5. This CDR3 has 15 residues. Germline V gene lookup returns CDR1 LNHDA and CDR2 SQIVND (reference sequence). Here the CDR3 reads CASSISGRTNQPQHF.

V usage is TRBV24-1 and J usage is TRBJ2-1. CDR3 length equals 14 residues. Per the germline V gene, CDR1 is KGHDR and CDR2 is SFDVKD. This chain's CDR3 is CATSDFRHGHEQFF.

CDR3 amino acids: CSAREPGSYGYTF. The rearrangement uses TRBV20-1 and TRBJ1-2. CDR3 size: 13 residues. CDR1 and CDR2 (germline): DFQATT, SNEGSKA (reference sequence).

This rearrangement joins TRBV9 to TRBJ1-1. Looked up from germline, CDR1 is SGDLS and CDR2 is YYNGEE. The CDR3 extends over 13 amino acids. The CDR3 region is CASSVGKNTEAFF.

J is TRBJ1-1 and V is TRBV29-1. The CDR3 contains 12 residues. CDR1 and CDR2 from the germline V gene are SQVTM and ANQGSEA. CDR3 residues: CSAPTTITEAFF.

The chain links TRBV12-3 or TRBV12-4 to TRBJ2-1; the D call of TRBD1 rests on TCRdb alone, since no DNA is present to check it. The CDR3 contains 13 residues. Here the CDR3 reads CASRWTGGGEQFF.

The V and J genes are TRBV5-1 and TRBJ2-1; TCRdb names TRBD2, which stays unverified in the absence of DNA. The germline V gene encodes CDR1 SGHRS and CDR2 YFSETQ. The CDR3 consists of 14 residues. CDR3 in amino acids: CASRGLAGYGEQFF.

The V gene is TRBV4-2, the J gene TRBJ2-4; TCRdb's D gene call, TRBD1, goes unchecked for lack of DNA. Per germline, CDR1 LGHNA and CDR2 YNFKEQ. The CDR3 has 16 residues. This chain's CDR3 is CASSQLTGGAKNIQYF.

CDR3 sequence: CASSGGVIAKNIQYF. The chain joins TRBV2 to TRBJ2-4. CDR1 and CDR2 from the germline V gene are SNHLY and FYNNEI. CDR3 length: 15 amino acids.

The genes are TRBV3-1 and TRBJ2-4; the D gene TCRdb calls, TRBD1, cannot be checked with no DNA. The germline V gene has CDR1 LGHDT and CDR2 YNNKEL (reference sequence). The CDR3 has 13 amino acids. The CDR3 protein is CASSPGTANIQYF.

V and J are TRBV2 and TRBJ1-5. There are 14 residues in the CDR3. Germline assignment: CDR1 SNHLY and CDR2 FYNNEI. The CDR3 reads CASRAVDRSQPQHF.

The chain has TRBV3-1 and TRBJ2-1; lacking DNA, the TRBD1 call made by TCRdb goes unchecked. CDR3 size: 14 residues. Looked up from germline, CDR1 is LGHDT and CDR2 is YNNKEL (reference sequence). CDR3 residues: CASSRTDSYNEQFF.

CDR3 sequence: CSVGLAGDGYNEQFF. This chain links TRBV29-1 with TRBJ2-1; with no DNA, the TCRdb D assignment of TRBD2 cannot be verified. CDR1 SQVTM and CDR2 ANQGSEA come from the germline V gene. The CDR3 sequence is 15 residues long.

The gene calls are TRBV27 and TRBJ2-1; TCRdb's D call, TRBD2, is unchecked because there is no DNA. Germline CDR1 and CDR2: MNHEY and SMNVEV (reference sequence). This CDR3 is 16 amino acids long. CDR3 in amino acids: CASSPPTSWGYNEQFF.

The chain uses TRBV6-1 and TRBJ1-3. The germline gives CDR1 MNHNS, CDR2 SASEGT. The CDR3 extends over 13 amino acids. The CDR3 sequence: CASRTATRAFEYF.

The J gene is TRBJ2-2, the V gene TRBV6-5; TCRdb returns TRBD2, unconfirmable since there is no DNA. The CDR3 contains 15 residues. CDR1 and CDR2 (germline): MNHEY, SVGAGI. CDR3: CASGYAGGLTGELFF.

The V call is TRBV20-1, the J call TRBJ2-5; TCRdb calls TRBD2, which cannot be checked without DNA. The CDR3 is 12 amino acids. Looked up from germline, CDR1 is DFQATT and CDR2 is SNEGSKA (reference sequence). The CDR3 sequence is CSAWTSDETQYF.

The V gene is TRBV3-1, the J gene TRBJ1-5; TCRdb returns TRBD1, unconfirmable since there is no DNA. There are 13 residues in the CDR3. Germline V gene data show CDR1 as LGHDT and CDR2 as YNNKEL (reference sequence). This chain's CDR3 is CASSRDSYQPQHF.

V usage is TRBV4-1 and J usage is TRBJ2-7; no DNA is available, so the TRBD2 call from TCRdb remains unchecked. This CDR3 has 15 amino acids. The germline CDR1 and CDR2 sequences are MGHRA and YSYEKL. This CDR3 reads CASSQEPLGTFEQYF.

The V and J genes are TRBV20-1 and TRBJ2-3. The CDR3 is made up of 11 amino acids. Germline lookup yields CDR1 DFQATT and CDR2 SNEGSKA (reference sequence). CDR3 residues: CSVTRTNTQYF.

The CDR3 region is CASSPAGGINTDTQYF. V and J are TRBV7-8 and TRBJ2-3; checking the TCRdb D call of TRBD1 is not possible without DNA. CDR3 length: 16 residues. Germline V gene sequence: CDR1 SGHVS, CDR2 FQNEAQ.

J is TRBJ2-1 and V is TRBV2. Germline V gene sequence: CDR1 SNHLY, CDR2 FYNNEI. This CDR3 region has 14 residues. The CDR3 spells CASSEARVWNEQFF. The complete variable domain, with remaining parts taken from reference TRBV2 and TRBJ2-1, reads EPEVTQTPSHQVTQMGQEVILRCVPISNHLYFYWYRQILGQKVEFLVSFYNNEISEKSEIFDDQFSVERPDGSNFTLKIRSTKLEDSAMYFCASSEARVWNEQFFGPGTRLTVL.

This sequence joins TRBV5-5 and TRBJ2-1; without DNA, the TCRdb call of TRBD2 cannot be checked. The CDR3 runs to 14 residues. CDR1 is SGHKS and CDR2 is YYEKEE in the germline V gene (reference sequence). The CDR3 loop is CASSSGGLYNEQFF.